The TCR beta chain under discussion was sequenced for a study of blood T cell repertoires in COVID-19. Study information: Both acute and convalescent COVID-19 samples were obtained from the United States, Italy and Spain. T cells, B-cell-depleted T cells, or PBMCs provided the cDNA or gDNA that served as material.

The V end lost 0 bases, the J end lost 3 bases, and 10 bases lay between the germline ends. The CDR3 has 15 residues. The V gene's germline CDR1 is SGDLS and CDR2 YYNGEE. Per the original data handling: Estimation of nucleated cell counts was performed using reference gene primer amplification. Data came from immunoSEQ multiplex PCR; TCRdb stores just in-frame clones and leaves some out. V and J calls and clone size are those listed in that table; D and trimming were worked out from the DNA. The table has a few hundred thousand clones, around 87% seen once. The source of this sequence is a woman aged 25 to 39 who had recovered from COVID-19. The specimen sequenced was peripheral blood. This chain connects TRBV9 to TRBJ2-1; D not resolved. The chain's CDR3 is CASSVEVVSYNEQFF. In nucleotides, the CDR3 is TGTGCCAGCAGCGTAGAAGTGGTCAGCTACAATGAGCAGTTCTTC.